What follows are 15 T cell receptor beta chains derived from one specimen sequenced in a study of blood T cells in healthy people across ages (dated by TCRdb to between 2014 and 2017). The library came from 5' RACE. TCRdb lists the instrument as Illumina HiSeq 2500. A second PCR of about 6 to 12 cycles was performed with a sample-barcoded 5' primer and a J-beta primer mix. TCRdb trimmed public reads at Q25 via fastp, called clones via MiXCR and kept in-frame beta chains. Every CDR3 protein is listed once, alongside the most common genes and DNA of its rows. Across this sample there are about 680,000 distinct CDR3 sequences, with around half seen only once. Jointly, the top ten make up roughly a third of the sample. The sequenced sample was blood. The receptors come from an older woman in good health.

The V gene is TRBV13, the J gene TRBJ2-1; D unclear. The CDR3 covers 12 residues. V lost 2 bases and J 9 bases, leaving 8 bases between the germline ends. Germline V gives CDR1 PRHDT, CDR2 FYEKMQ (reference sequence). The CDR3 loop reads CASSLRRAEQFF. In nucleotides, the CDR3 is TGTGCCAGCAGCTTACGCCGTGCTGAGCAGTTCTTC.

The J gene is TRBJ2-1, the V gene TRBV2; no reliable D call. Germline CDR1 and CDR2: SNHLY and FYNNEI. The V end lost 2 bases, the J end lost 10 bases, and 12 bases lay between the germline ends. The CDR3 has 13 residues. The CDR3 spells CASSERTSAEQFF. As DNA, the CDR3 is TGTGCCAGCAGTGAACGGACCTCCGCGGAGCAGTTCTTC.

The chain combines TRBV20-1 with TRBJ2-5; D unclear. The CDR3 has 12 amino acids. Trimming shortened V by 5 bases and J by 6 bases, and 13 bases separated the two germline ends. The germline V gene encodes CDR1 DFQATT and CDR2 SNEGSKA (reference sequence). The DNA for the CDR3 is TGCAGTGCTCCAACCGGGTGGCAGACCCAGTACTTC. Its protein product is CSAPTGWQTQYF.

This clonotype has only one observation. At one end, the junction sequence differs from germline, possibly due to a read error. The chain employs TRBV7-2 and TRBJ2-1; D may be TRBD2 (6 bases). The CDR3 runs to 15 residues. The V gene's germline CDR1 is SGHTA and CDR2 FQGNSA. The DNA of the CDR3 is TGTGCCGGCAGCACCGGGGGTAGCTGGGGAGCTGAGCAGTTCTTC. Translation: CAGSTGGSWGAEQFF.

The chain uses TRBV2 and TRBJ2-3; perhaps TRBD2 as D (6 bases). Trimming shortened V by 3 bases and J by 6 bases, and 10 bases separated the two germline ends. The germline gives CDR1 SNHLY, CDR2 FYNNEI. CDR3 length: 13 amino acids. CDR3 sequence: CASSDGTFDTQYF. The CDR3 nucleotides are TGTGCCAGCAGTGATGGGACTTTCGATACGCAGTATTTT.

This clonotype was seen only a few times. V usage is TRBV4-3 and J usage is TRBJ2-2; 7 positions match TRBD2. The length of the CDR3 is 17 residues. With 0 bases clipped from V and 4 bases from J, the junction kept 8 bases outside the gene matches. The V gene's germline CDR1 is LGHNA and CDR2 YSLEER. CDR3 residues: CASSQDFRAGVTGELFF. The DNA for the CDR3 is TGCGCCAGCAGCCAAGATTTCAGGGCGGGAGTCACCGGGGAGCTGTTTTTT.

The genes are TRBV27 and TRBJ2-7, with D perhaps TRBD2 (6 bases). Germline V lookup: CDR1 MNHEY, CDR2 SMNVEV (reference sequence). V lost 4 bases and J 7 bases, leaving 14 bases between the germline ends. This CDR3 comprises 13 residues. The CDR3 coding sequence is TGTGCCAGCAGTTCGGGACTCCATCTGGAGCAGTACTTC. Protein: CASSSGLHLEQYF.

This clonotype has just a few counts. This chain links TRBV12-3 or TRBV12-4 with TRBJ2-4, with 8 bases matching TRBD2. This CDR3 has 13 amino acids. V was clipped by 6 bases and J by 9 bases; unmatched bases: 7. This CDR3 is CASSPGTSGIQYF. The DNA for the CDR3 is TGTGCCAGCAGCCCCGGGACTAGTGGCATTCAGTACTTC.

The chain joins TRBV7-2 to TRBJ2-1, with TRBD1 identical over 7 bases. This CDR3 is 16 amino acids long. Per the germline V gene, CDR1 is SGHTA and CDR2 is FQGNSA. V dropped 1 base and J dropped 2; count of bases not matched to a gene: 5. CDR3 nucleotide sequence: TGTGCCAGCAGCTTAGGTAAAGGGACAGCCTACAATGAGCAGTTCTTC. Protein: CASSLGKGTAYNEQFF.

Worth noting for this clonotype: This may come from a read error, since a much larger clone is one base off. This rearrangement joins TRBV6-2 or TRBV6-3 to TRBJ2-7; a weak D match, TRBD1 (6 bases). The V and J ends lost 6 bases and 7 bases respectively, with 16 bases between them. The germline CDR1 and CDR2 sequences are MNHEY and SVGEGT. This CDR3 comprises 13 residues. CDR3 bases: TGTGCCAGCAGAATTGACAGGTACAATGAGCAGTACTTC. This sequence encodes CASRIDRYNEQYF.

The V call is TRBV27, the J call TRBJ2-5; D is possibly TRBD2 (5 bases). CDR1 and CDR2 (germline): MNHEY, SMNVEV (reference sequence). The CDR3 is made up of 14 amino acids. Trimming left V 11 bases short and J 2 bases short, with 18 bases between. The DNA of the CDR3 is TGTGCCTCCCGGGGTAGCTATCTTCAAGAGACCCAGTACTTC. This encodes CASRGSYLQETQYF.

The chain carries TRBV6-5 and TRBJ2-4, with D perhaps assigned TRBD1 or TRBD2 (5 bases each). CDR1 MNHEY and CDR2 SVGAGI come from the germline V gene. Trimming took off 6 bases at V and 13 bases at J, with 19 bases between the two ends. The CDR3 extends over 13 amino acids. Here the CDR3 reads CASRKRGVYGQYF. The CDR3 DNA is TGTGCCAGCAGGAAGAGGGGCGTTTACGGGCAGTACTTC.

This clonotype turned up a few times. CDR3: CSVEGREGTDTQYF. The CDR3 nucleotides are TGCAGCGTTGAGGGGCGGGAGGGAACAGATACGCAGTATTTT. V and J are TRBV29-1 and TRBJ2-3; TRBD2 matches 9 bases. The junction had 4 bases not matched to a gene; V was cut back by 3 bases and J by 3 bases. Per germline, CDR1 SQVTM and CDR2 ANQGSEA. This CDR3 spans 14 amino acids.

The chain couples TRBV4-2 to TRBJ2-1, with 11 nucleotides matching TRBD2. This CDR3 is 20 amino acids long. CDR1 is LGHNA, CDR2 YNFKEQ, per germline. With V trimmed by 6 bases and J by 0 bases, 16 bases remained unmatched. CDR3 sequence: CASRYNSGRAYLSSYNEQFF. Written as DNA, the CDR3 is TGTGCCAGCAGATATAATAGCGGGAGGGCTTACTTGAGCTCCTACAATGAGCAGTTCTTC.

This clonotype was seen a single time. Written as DNA, the CDR3 is TGTGCCAGCAGCGACGGGGGGCAGGGACAGCCCCAGCATTTT. Translation gives CASSDGGQGQPQHF. This chain joins TRBV7-9 and TRBJ1-5, with D maybe TRBD1 (6 bases). Germline loops: CDR1 SEHNR, CDR2 FQNEAQ (reference sequence). Trimming took off 5 bases at V and 7 bases at J, with 15 bases between the two ends. The length of the CDR3 is 14 residues.